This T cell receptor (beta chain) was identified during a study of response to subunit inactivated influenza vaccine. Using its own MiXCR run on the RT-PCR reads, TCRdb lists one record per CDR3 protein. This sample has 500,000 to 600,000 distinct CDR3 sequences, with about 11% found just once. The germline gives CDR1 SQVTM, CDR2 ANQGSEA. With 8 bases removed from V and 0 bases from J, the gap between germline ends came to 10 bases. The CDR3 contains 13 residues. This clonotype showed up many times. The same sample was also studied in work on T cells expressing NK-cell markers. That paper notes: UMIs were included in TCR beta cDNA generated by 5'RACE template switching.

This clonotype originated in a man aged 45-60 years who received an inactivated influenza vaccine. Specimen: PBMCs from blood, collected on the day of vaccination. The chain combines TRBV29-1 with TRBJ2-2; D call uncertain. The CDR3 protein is CSFSESNTGELFF. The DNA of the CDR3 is TGCAGCTTCAGCGAATCGAACACCGGGGAGCTGTTTTTT.